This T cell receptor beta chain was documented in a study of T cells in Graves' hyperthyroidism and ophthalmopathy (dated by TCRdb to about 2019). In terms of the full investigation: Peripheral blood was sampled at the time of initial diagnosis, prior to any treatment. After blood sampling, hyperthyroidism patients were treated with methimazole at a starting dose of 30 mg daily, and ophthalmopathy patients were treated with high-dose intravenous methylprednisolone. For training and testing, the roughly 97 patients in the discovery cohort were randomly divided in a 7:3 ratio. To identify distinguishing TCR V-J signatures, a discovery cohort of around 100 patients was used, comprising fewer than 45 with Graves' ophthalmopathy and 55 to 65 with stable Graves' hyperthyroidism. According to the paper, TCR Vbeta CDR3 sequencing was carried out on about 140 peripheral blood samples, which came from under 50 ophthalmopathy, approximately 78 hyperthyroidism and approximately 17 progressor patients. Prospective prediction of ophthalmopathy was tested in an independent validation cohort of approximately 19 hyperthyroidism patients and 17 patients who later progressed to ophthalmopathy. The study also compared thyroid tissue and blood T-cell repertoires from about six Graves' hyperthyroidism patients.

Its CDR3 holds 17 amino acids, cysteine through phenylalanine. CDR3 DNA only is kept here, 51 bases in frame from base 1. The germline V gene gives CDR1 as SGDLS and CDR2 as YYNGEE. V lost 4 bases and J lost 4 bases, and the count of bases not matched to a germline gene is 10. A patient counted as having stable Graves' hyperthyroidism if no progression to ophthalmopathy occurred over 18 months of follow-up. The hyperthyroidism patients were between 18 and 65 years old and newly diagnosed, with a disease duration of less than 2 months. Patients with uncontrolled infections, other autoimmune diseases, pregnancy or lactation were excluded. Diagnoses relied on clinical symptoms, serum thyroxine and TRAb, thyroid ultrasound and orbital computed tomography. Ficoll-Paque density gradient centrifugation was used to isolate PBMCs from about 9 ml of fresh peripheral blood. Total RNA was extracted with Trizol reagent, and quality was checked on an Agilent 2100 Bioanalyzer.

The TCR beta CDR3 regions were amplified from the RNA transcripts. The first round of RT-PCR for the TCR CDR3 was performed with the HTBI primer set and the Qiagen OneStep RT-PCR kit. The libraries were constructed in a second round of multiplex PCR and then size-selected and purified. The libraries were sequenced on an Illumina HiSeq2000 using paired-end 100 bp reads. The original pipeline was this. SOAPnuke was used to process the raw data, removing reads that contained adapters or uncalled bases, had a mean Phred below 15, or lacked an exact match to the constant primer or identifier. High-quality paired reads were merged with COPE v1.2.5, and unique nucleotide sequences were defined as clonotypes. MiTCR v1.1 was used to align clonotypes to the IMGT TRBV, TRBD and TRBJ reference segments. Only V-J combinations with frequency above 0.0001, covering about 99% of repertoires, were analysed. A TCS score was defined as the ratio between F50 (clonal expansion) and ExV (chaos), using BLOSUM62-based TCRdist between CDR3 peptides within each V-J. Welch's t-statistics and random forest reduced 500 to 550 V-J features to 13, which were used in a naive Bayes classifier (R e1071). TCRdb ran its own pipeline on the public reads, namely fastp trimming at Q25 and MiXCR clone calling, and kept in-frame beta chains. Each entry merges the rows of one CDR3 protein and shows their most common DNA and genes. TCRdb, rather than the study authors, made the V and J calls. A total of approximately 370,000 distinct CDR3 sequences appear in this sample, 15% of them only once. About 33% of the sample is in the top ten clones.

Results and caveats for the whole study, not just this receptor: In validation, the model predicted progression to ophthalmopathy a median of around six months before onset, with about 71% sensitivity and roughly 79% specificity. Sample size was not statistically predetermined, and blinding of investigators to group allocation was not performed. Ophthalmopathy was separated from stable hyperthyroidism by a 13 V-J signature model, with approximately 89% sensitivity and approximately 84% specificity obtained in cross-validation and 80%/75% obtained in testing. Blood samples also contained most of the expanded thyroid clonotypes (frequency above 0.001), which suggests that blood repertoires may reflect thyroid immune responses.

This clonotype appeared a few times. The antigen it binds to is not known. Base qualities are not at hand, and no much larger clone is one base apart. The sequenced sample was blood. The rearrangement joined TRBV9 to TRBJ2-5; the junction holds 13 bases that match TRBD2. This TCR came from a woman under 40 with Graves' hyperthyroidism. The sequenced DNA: TGTGCCAGCAGCTTCACCTCGGGGACTAGCGGGGTAGAGACCCAGTACTTC. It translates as CASSFTSGTSGVETQYF.